A single sample gave rise to the 24 T cell receptor beta chains below, sequenced in a study of blood T cell repertoires in COVID-19. Assay: immunoSEQ multiplex PCR; the TCRdb copy retains only in-frame clones and omits some. The sample comprises around 99,000 clones, around 90% of which are singletons, and about 1.1% rests with the top ten. What was sequenced was peripheral blood. Source of these receptors: a human donor in a cohort sampled during active COVID-19.

This chain uses TRBV27 with TRBJ1-3, with no clear D. V was shortened by 3 bases and J by 2 bases, with 11 bases between the two germline ends. CDR3 length: 15 amino acids. The germline CDR1 and CDR2 sequences are MNHEY and SMNVEV (reference sequence). The CDR3 DNA follows: TGTGCCAGCAGTTTTGCGGCGGGAACTGGAAACACCATATATTTT. It codes for CASSFAAGTGNTIYF.

The chain joins TRBV5-1 to TRBJ2-1; tentative D call: TRBD2 (7 bases). Germline values: CDR1 SGHRS, CDR2 YFSETQ. V dropped 5 bases and J dropped 7 bases, with 19 bases sitting between them. The CDR3 runs 15 residues. The CDR3 loop is CASRSFGRGENEQFF. In DNA form, the CDR3 reads TGCGCCAGCAGAAGTTTTGGGAGGGGGGAAAATGAGCAGTTCTTC.

The V and J genes are TRBV5-1 and TRBJ1-4; D possibly corresponds to TRBD1 (6 bases). In germline, CDR1 is SGHRS, CDR2 YFSETQ. Trimming removed 0 bases at V and 7 bases at J, with 13 bases between. The CDR3 runs 15 residues. DNA of the CDR3: TGCGCCAGCAGCTTGGCGGGGGGGCTGGTTGAAAAACTGTTTTTT. Encoded protein: CASSLAGGLVEKLFF.

This chain joins TRBV18 and TRBJ2-1, with 10 bases lining up with TRBD2. Germline CDR1 is KGHSH and CDR2 is LQKENI. There are 15 residues in the CDR3. Trimming cost V 4 bases and J 7 bases; bases outside gene matches: 7. This CDR3 reads CASSLKASGSNEQFF. Here the CDR3 DNA reads TGTGCCAGCTCACTTAAAGCTAGCGGGAGTAATGAGCAGTTCTTC.

The chain is built from TRBV18 and TRBJ2-5; weak D call: TRBD1 (5 bases). V was shortened by 1 base and J by 6 bases, with 18 bases between the two germline ends. CDR1 is KGHSH and CDR2 is LQKENI in the germline V gene. The CDR3 consists of 16 residues. CDR3 sequence reads: CASSPQGPQTLQTQYF. The CDR3 nucleotides are TGTGCCAGCTCACCACAGGGGCCACAGACGCTCCAGACCCAGTACTTC. Filled out from reference TRBV18 and TRBJ2-5, the complete variable domain reads NAGVMQNPRHLVRRRGQEARLRCSPMKGHSHVYWYRQLPEEGLKFMVYLQKENIIDESGMPKERFSAEFPKEGPSILRIQQVVRGDSAAYFCASSPQGPQTLQTQYFGPGTRLLVL.

V and J are TRBV7-9 and TRBJ2-3; the D gene is possibly TRBD2 (6 bases). V was pared by 4 bases and J by 3 bases, with 11 bases between. This CDR3 is 14 amino acids long. Germline CDR1 reads SEHNR; CDR2 reads FQNEAQ (reference sequence). The CDR3 loop is CASSSSRGTDTQYF. Here the CDR3 DNA reads TGTGCCAGCAGCTCGTCTCGGGGGACAGATACGCAGTATTTT.

This clone was seen only once. The same CDR3 can be traced to other DNA sequences in this sample. The CDR3: CASSLGRGGEQYF. For the CDR3, the DNA is TGTGCCAGCAGCTTAGGTCGGGGGGGCGAGCAGTACTTC. The chain employs TRBV7-9 and TRBJ2-7; TRBD2 agrees at 8 bases. The CDR3 has 13 residues. V trimming: 1 base; J trimming: 6 bases; junction bases outside the gene matches: 2. The V gene's germline CDR1 is SEHNR and CDR2 FQNEAQ (reference sequence).

The chain has TRBV5-6 and TRBJ2-1; TRBD1 aligns across 11 bases. The germline V gene encodes CDR1 SGHDT and CDR2 YYEEEE. The CDR3 contains 15 residues. V shed 4 bases, J shed 4 bases, and the junction held 4 bases outside the gene matches. The CDR3 region has the DNA TGTGCCAGCAGCGGAGGACAGGGGGCTTACAATGAGCAGTTCTTC. Translating gives CASSGGQGAYNEQFF.

J is TRBJ1-1 and V is TRBV3-1 (or the pseudogene TRBV3-2); weak D call: TRBD1 (6 bases). Trimming stripped 1 base from V and 3 bases from J, with 12 bases between. Germline V gene sequence: CDR1 LGHDT, CDR2 YNNKEL (reference sequence). The CDR3 loop spans 15 amino acids. CDR3 in amino acids: CASSQATGMYTEAFF. CDR3 DNA: TGTGCCAGCAGCCAAGCCACAGGGATGTACACTGAAGCTTTCTTT.

The chain carries TRBV11-3 and TRBJ1-1; D ambiguous. The CDR3 has 12 amino acids. Trimming shortened V by 3 bases and J by 8 bases, and 10 bases separated the two germline ends. Germline values: CDR1 SGHNT, CDR2 YENEEA. The CDR3 reads CASSLGRPEAFF. CDR3 DNA: TGTGCCAGCAGCTTGGGGAGACCCGAAGCTTTCTTT.

V is TRBV7-9 and J is TRBJ2-7; D gene ambiguous. V lost 10 bases to trimming and J lost 1 base, with 14 bases between them. Germline assignment: CDR1 SEHNR and CDR2 FQNEAQ (reference sequence). The CDR3 length is 13 residues. The CDR3 DNA reads TGTGCCATCTCGGGTCCTATTTCCTACGAGCAGTACTTC. Residues: CAISGPISYEQYF.

This chain joins TRBV14 and TRBJ2-5; 9 bases are shared with TRBD1. J lost 0 bases, V lost 4 bases, and 15 bases had no gene match. The CDR3 spans 19 residues. CDR1 is SGHDN, CDR2 FVKESK, per germline. The CDR3, as DNA: TGTGCCAGCAGCCCGTGGGACAGGGCTGCAGACGCATACCAAGAGACCCAGTACTTC. Its protein is CASSPWDRAADAYQETQYF.

The genes are TRBV2 and TRBJ2-2, with a possible D match to TRBD2 (5 bases). The V gene lost 2 bases and the J gene lost 1 base, with 11 bases spanning the gap. The CDR3 is 16 amino acids. Germline assignment: CDR1 SNHLY and CDR2 FYNNEI. DNA of the CDR3: TGTGCCAGCAGTGAATTCGACGGGGAGAACACCGGGGAGCTGTTTTTT. This sequence encodes CASSEFDGENTGELFF.

J is TRBJ2-7 and V is TRBV7-8; 13 nucleotides agree with TRBD2. The germline V gene encodes CDR1 SGHVS and CDR2 FQNEAQ. V lost 5 bases, J lost 7 bases, and 5 bases stayed unmatched. The CDR3 is made up of 14 amino acids. The CDR3, as DNA: TGTGCCAGCAGCCGAGGACTAGCGGGAGTAGAGCAGTACTTC. Its translation is CASSRGLAGVEQYF.

This clone was detected only once. The rearrangement links TRBV7-3 to TRBJ2-2; 7 bases align to TRBD1. V lost 3 bases, J lost 3 bases, and 4 bases stayed unmatched. CDR1 and CDR2 (germline): SGHTA, FQGTGA. The CDR3 is made up of 15 amino acids. CDR3 in amino acids: CASSLGQGDTGELFF. CDR3 nucleotide sequence: TGTGCCAGCAGCTTGGGCCAGGGGGACACCGGGGAGCTGTTTTTT.

This clone was seen at least ten times. This chain uses TRBV6-2 or TRBV6-3 with TRBJ2-1; 13 bases match TRBD2. Germline CDR1 and CDR2: MNHEY and SVGEGT. This CDR3 region has 16 residues. V trimming: 6 bases; J trimming: 9 bases; junction bases outside the gene matches: 11. As DNA, the CDR3 is TGTGCCAGCAGCACGGCCCTGGGACTAGCGGGAACTGAGCAGTTCTTC. Translating it yields CASSTALGLAGTEQFF.

In this sample, this clone turned up once. V and J are TRBV9 and TRBJ2-1; 10 bases align to TRBD2. V lost 3 bases and J lost 9; bases outside the gene matches: 6. This CDR3 comprises 14 residues. Germline values: CDR1 SGDLS, CDR2 YYNGEE. The CDR3 sequence: CASSEVAGGFEQFF. The CDR3 DNA reads as TGTGCCAGCAGCGAGGTAGCGGGGGGATTTGAGCAGTTCTTC.

V is TRBV19 and J is TRBJ2-1, with 11 nucleotides matching TRBD2. Germline CDR1 LNHDA, CDR2 SQIVND (reference sequence). V dropped 5 bases and J dropped 7; count of bases not matched to a gene: 10. The CDR3 consists of 16 residues. The CDR3 DNA reads as TGTGCCAGTAGTCCTATAGCGGGAGGGGTTAGGAATGAGCAGTTCTTC. Residues: CASSPIAGGVRNEQFF.

This chain connects TRBV7-9 to TRBJ1-1; possible D gene TRBD1, 5 bases. The CDR3 length is 14 residues. V was cut by 5 bases and J by 3 bases, with 13 bases left in between. CDR1 and CDR2 (germline): SEHNR, FQNEAQ (reference sequence). The CDR3 DNA reads TGTGCCAGCAGCCCGACTAGGGGAGACACTGAAGCTTTCTTT. It is translated as CASSPTRGDTEAFF.

This chain joins TRBV2 and TRBJ2-7, with 7 bases lining up with TRBD1. The CDR3 runs to 12 residues. V shed 8 bases and J 0 bases; nucleotides not matched to a gene: 1. Per germline, CDR1 SNHLY and CDR2 FYNNEI. CDR3 nucleotides: TGTGCCAGCCGGGACAGCTCCTACGAGCAGTACTTC. It codes for CASRDSSYEQYF.

This chain links TRBV7-2 with TRBJ1-2; 10 bases line up with TRBD1. With 4 bases clipped from V and 7 bases from J, the junction kept 6 bases outside the gene matches. The germline V gene has CDR1 SGHTA and CDR2 FQGNSA. The CDR3 length is 14 residues. CDR3 in amino acids: CASSWTGGPGGYTF. CDR3 DNA: TGTGCCAGCAGCTGGACAGGGGGGCCTGGTGGCTACACCTTC.

The CDR3 DNA reads TGTGCCAGCAGTTGGGGACTAGCGGGAGGTACCGGGGAGACCCAGTACTTC. Protein product: CASSWGLAGGTGETQYF. The V call is TRBV2, the J call TRBJ2-5; 15 bases align to TRBD2. V was clipped by 5 bases and J by 5 bases; unmatched bases: 9. Germline assignment: CDR1 SNHLY and CDR2 FYNNEI. This CDR3 contains 17 residues.

The V call is TRBV7-8, the J call TRBJ2-3, with 7 bases lining up with TRBD1. Looked up from germline, CDR1 is SGHVS and CDR2 is FQNEAQ. The CDR3 extends over 15 amino acids. V was pared by 1 base and J by 3 bases, with 4 bases of the junction left unmatched. CDR3 sequence reads: CASSLDDRATDTQYF. CDR3 coding DNA: TGTGCCAGCAGCTTAGATGACAGGGCGACAGATACGCAGTATTTT. Full variable domain (rest looked up from reference TRBV7-8 and TRBJ2-3): GAGVSQSPRYKVAKRGQDVALRCDPISGHVSLFWYQQALGQGPEFLTYFQNEAQLDKSGLPSDRFFAERPEGSVSTLKIQRTQQEDSAVYLCASSLDDRATDTQYFGPGTRLTVL.

V is TRBV7-8 and J is TRBJ1-4, with 11 bases aligning to TRBD1. The CDR3 loop spans 15 amino acids. J gave up 7 bases and V 5 bases, and 6 bases lay outside the gene matches. CDR1 is SGHVS and CDR2 is FQNEAQ in the germline V gene. The CDR3 protein is CASSRPGTGGEKLFF. The CDR3 DNA reads TGTGCCAGCAGCCGACCCGGGACAGGGGGTGAAAAACTGTTTTTT.